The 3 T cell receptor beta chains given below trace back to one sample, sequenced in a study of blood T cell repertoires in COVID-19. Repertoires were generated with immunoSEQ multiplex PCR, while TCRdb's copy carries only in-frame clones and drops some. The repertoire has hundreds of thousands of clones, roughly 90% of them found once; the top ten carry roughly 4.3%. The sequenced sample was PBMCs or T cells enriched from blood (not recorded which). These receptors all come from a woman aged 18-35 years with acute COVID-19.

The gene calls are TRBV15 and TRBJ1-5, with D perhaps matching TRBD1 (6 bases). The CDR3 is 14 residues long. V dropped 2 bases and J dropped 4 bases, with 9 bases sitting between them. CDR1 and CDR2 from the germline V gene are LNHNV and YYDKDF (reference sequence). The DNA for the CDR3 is TGTGCCACCAGCAGAAGGGACATAAATCAGCCCCAGCATTTT. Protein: CATSRRDINQPQHF.

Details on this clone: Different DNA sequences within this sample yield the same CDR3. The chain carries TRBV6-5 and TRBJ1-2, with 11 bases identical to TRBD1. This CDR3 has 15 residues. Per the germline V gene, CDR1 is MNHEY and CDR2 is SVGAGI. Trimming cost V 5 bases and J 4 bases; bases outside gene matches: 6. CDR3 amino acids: CASSPGTGGSYGYTF. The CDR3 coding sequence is TGTGCCAGCAGTCCCGGGACAGGGGGGAGCTATGGCTACACCTTC.

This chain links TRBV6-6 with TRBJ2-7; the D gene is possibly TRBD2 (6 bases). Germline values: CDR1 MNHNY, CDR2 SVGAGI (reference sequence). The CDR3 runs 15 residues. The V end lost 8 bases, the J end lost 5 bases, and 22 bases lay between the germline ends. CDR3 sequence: CASGRQEGRIDEQYF. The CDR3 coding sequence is TGTGCCAGCGGCAGGCAGGAGGGGCGTATCGACGAGCAGTACTTC.